The source of this T cell receptor beta chain is a study of T cell repertoires in aging, cancer and after chemotherapy. Rearranged V-D-J TRB sequences were amplified with a mixed TRB-A/B primer pool. Via MiXCR, TCRdb re-called the multiplex PCR reads, giving one row per CDR3 protein. Among 15,000 or so distinct CDR3 sequences listed, 21% were seen once. The template was genomic DNA from peripheral blood, not RNA. The CDR3 runs to 14 residues. The germline CDR1 and CDR2 sequences are SGDLS and YYNGEE. Trimming took off 0 bases at V and 4 bases at J, with 10 bases between the two ends. The receptor comes from a human donor in good health. Sequencing used blood. This chain connects TRBV9 to TRBJ1-2; tentatively, D is TRBD1 (5 bases). CDR3 sequence reads: CASSVAAGTYGYTF. The CDR3 nucleotides are TGTGCCAGCAGCGTAGCGGCAGGGACCTATGGCTACACCTTC.